This TCR beta chain was recovered during a study of CD8+CD57+ T cells in acquired aplastic anemia. Overall study: Yields of DNA that came from sorted CD4+ and CD8+ cells averaged about 3.4 ug. Healthy donor CD4+ cell samples had a mean of roughly 9.9 million reads. Broader study findings: Common to patients and controls were 25 to 30 CD8+ CDR3 sequences.

CDR3 and TCR beta VDJ profiling relied on a genomic DNA template. TCRdb reprocessed the reads via MiXCR and lists one record per CDR3 protein. The sample lists 95,000 to 120,000 distinct CDR3 sequences, under 60% occurring once. A word on this clonotype: Its antigen remains unknown.

The specimen was sorted CD4+, CD8+, or CD8+CD57+ T cells (not recorded which) from PBMCs. The TCR originated in a human donor in good health, serving as a control.

The CDR3 nucleotides are TGTGCCAGCAGCACCTCCGGGACTAGCGGGGGGGGCATACAAGAGACCCAGTACTTC. Translation gives CASSTSGTSGGGIQETQYF. The chain recombines TRBV25-1 with TRBJ2-5; 16 bases match TRBD2. Germline V gene lookup returns CDR1 MGHDK and CDR2 SYGVNS. CDR3 size: 19 residues. V was clipped by 6 bases and J by 2 bases; unmatched bases: 12.